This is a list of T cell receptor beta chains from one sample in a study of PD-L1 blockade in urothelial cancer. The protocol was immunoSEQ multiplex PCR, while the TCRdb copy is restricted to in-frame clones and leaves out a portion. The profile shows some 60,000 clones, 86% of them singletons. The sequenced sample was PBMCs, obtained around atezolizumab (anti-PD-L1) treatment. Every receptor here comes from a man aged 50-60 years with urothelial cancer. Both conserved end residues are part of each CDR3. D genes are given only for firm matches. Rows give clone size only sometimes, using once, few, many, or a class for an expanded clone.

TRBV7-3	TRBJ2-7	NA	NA	CASSSQRTDEQYF	TGTGCCAGCAGCTCCCAGCGCACCGACGAGCAGTACTTC
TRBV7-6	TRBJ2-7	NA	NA	CASSLAQGLTYEQYF	TGTGCCAGCAGCTTAGCGCAGGGGTTAACCTACGAGCAGTACTTC
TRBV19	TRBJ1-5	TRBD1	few	CASSSDRGIGQPQHF	TGTGCCAGTAGCTCGGACAGGGGTATCGGTCAGCCCCAGCATTTT
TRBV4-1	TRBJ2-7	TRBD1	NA	CASSRDRGSYEQYF	TGCGCCAGCAGCCGGGACAGGGGGTCCTACGAGCAGTACTTC
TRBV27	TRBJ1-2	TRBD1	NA	CASSTTGLNYGYTF	TGTGCCAGCAGTACGACAGGGTTAAACTATGGCTACACCTTC
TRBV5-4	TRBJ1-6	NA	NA	CASSVGAGTTNSPLHF	TGTGCCAGCAGCGTTGGTGCGGGGACCACTAATTCACCCCTCCACTTT
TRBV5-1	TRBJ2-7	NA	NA	CASRFAYEQYF	TGCGCCAGCAGATTCGCCTACGAGCAGTACTTC
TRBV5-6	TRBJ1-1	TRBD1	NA	CASSLVGGDRAWFRPEAFF	TGTGCCAGCAGCTTGGTGGGGGGGGACAGGGCCTGGTTTCGTCCTGAAGCTTTCTTT
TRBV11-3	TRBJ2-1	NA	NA	CASSRQENNEQFF	TGTGCCAGCAGCAGACAGGAGAACAATGAGCAGTTCTTC
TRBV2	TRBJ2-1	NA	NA	CASSGQGLNNEQFF	TGTGCCAGCAGTGGGCAGGGGCTAAACAATGAGCAGTTCTTC
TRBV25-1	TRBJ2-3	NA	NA	CASSDFGGGGFPDTQYF	TGTGCCAGCAGTGATTTTGGGGGAGGAGGGTTCCCAGATACGCAGTATTTT
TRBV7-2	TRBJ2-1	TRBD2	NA	CASSTRTSGRFGQFF	TGTGCCAGCAGCACTCGGACTAGCGGGAGGTTCGGGCAGTTCTTC
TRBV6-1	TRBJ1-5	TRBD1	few	CASSEFRGLIGNQPQHF	TGTGCCAGCAGTGAATTCAGGGGGCTTATTGGCAATCAGCCCCAGCATTTT
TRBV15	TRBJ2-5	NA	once	CATSRDRWSQETQYF	TGTGCCACCAGCAGAGATCGGTGGAGTCAAGAGACCCAGTACTTC